Only one count was recorded for the clone carrying this T cell receptor (beta chain). Treatment of the sample: roughly 18 received Ad26.COV2.S at low or high dose, single or two shots; roughly 5 received placebo; per-sample allocation not given. Sampling took place 63 days after the first vaccine or placebo injection. TCRdb's copy holds only in-frame clones and misses some; the assay was immunoSEQ multiplex PCR. This sample has about 350,000 clones, with approximately 86% found just once. Germline V lookup: CDR1 KGHDR, CDR2 SFDVKD. The CDR3 length is 16 residues. Trimming took 4 bases from V and 2 from J; bases not matched to a gene: 6. The data derive from a study of Ad26.COV2.S vaccination and SARS-CoV-2 variants.

Here the sequenced sample was peripheral blood, taken in a trial of Ad26.COV2.S vaccine versus placebo. The V gene is TRBV24-1, the J gene TRBJ2-1; TRBD2 matches 8 bases. This receptor was taken from a person aged 18 to 59 who received the Ad26.COV2.S COVID-19 vaccine or a placebo. Here the CDR3 DNA reads TGTGCCACCAGTGACTATAGCGGGGCCCCCTACAATGAGCAGTTCTTC. Residues: CATSDYSGAPYNEQFF.